This T cell receptor (beta chain) stems from a study of a mutant IDH1 vaccine in newly diagnosed glioma. The wider study: Beginning 4-6 weeks after radiotherapy alone, or with temozolomide cycles, vaccination took place. Earlier treatment was radiotherapy, temozolomide, or both, with most getting both. Study-level points and caveats: In just under 95% of patients, immune responses induced by the vaccine occurred.

The data were produced by immunoSEQ multiplex PCR, yet TCRdb's version contains in-frame clones alone and is incomplete. The sample lists 50,000 or so clones, around 84% seen once, with over 7% in the top ten. About this clone: Its antigen remains unknown.

Time point defined: week 5, during vaccination. A 20-mer mutant IDH1 peptide at 300 ug was injected subcutaneously with topical imiquimod. The CDR3 covers 11 residues. Trimming shortened V by 7 bases and J by 4 bases, and 8 bases separated the two germline ends. CDR1 is MNHEY, CDR2 SMNVEV, per germline (reference sequence). The TCR sequence derives from a woman aged 50 to 65 with glioma. Sample: PBMCs, taken from a glioma patient whose treatment included an IDH1 peptide vaccine. The V call is TRBV27, the J call TRBJ2-7, with D perhaps matching TRBD1 (5 bases). CDR3 in DNA: TGTGCCAGCACAAAGGGGTACGAGCAGTACTTC. This codes for CASTKGYEQYF.